This T cell receptor (beta chain) came from a study of type 1 regulatory T cells. Using its own MiXCR run on the reads, TCRdb lists one record per CDR3 protein. The sample contains about 62,000 distinct CDR3 sequences, 62% of which appear only once. The CDR3 runs to 15 residues. The J segment lost 5 bases and the V segment lost 6 bases, leaving 5 bases of the junction unmatched. The germline CDR1 and CDR2 sequences are SEHNR and FQNEAQ (reference sequence). This clonotype was seen once. The antigen is undetermined. The specimen sequenced was cultured non-Tr1 T cells, either the whole culture or a sorted T cell fraction (not recorded which). This sequence was found in a human donor in good health. The chain employs TRBV7-9 and TRBJ2-1, with 12 bases identical to TRBD2. As DNA, the CDR3 is TGTGCCAGCAGGCCACGACTAGCGGGAGACAATGAGCAGTTCTTC. As protein: CASRPRLAGDNEQFF.